The clone carrying this TCR beta chain was observed a handful of times. The data were taken from a study of cytomegalovirus exposure and HLA in healthy donors. Primers included in the PCR were 60 Vbeta and 13 Jbeta primers. Profiling relied on immunoSEQ multiplex PCR, and the TCRdb table lists in-frame clones only, not all of them. The table includes 150,000 to 200,000 clones, roughly 84% detected once. CDR1 MDHEN and CDR2 SYDVKM come from the germline V gene. There are 15 residues in the CDR3. V shed 5 bases and J 6 bases; nucleotides not matched to a gene: 9. Material for sequencing was PBMCs. The chain has TRBV28 and TRBJ2-3, with TRBD1 identical over 9 bases. The TCR originated in a woman aged 18 to 35 in good health and CMV-seronegative. The CDR3 sequence: CASSQPGQGGDTQYF. The DNA of the CDR3 is TGTGCCAGCAGTCAACCGGGACAGGGTGGGGATACGCAGTATTTT.